The 15 T cell receptor beta chains presented below share a single source sample, sequenced in a study of OX40 agonist ivuxolimab in advanced cancers. Produced via immunoSEQ multiplex PCR; TCRdb's table is partial and in-frame only. In the table there are tens of thousands of clones, 89% of which are singletons. Sequences were derived from CD4+ or CD8+ T cells sorted from blood, sampled in a trial of the OX40 agonist ivuxolimab. The receptor set was obtained from an adult with an advanced solid tumor such as melanoma, head and neck, liver or kidney cancer.

The rearrangement uses TRBV7-3 and TRBJ2-1; D is possibly TRBD2 (7 bases). CDR3 length: 16 amino acids. Trimming took 0 bases from V and 6 from J, leaving 15 bases between them. Looked up from germline, CDR1 is SGHTA and CDR2 is FQGTGA. This CDR3 reads CASSLTNRGAPNEQFF. The DNA for the CDR3 is TGTGCCAGCAGCTTAACAAACCGGGGGGCCCCCAATGAGCAGTTCTTC.

Here the CDR3 DNA reads TGTGCCAGCAGTAGGACAGGGGGCAACTATGGCTACACCTTC. Residues: CASSRTGGNYGYTF. The V call is TRBV6-1, the J call TRBJ1-2; 11 bases line up with TRBD1. The CDR3 is 14 amino acids. The germline CDR1 and CDR2 sequences are MNHNS and SASEGT. V gave up 5 bases and J gave up 2 bases; unmatched junction bases: 1.

This clone has a single count. V gene TRBV20-1 combines with J gene TRBJ2-1, with a weak D call TRBD2 (5 bases). CDR3 length equals 11 residues. Germline assignment: CDR1 DFQATT and CDR2 SNEGSKA (reference sequence). The V end was cut by 4 bases, the J end by 9 bases, with 10 bases between. This CDR3 is CSAMRAGEQFF. CDR3 nucleotide sequence: TGCAGTGCTATGAGGGCTGGTGAGCAGTTCTTC.

The J gene is TRBJ1-5, the V gene TRBV7-9; no clear D gene. The CDR3 contains 11 residues. Germline CDR1 is SEHNR and CDR2 is FQNEAQ (reference sequence). Written as DNA, the CDR3 is TGTGTTCATGGGCAGAATCAGCCCCAGCATTTT. This sequence encodes CVHGQNQPQHF.

The J gene is TRBJ2-3, the V gene TRBV30, with TRBD1 matching over 7 bases. The V gene end was trimmed by 5 bases and the J gene end by 6 bases; junction bases not matched to a gene: 14. Germline CDR1 and CDR2: GTSNPN and SVGIG (reference sequence). The CDR3 runs 15 residues. In nucleotides, the CDR3 is TGTGCCTGGGGTATAGGGACAGCTGATGTGGATACGCAGTATTTT. Amino acids: CAWGIGTADVDTQYF.

This chain joins TRBV7-2 and TRBJ1-1; the D is unclear. This CDR3 is 14 amino acids long. Trimming removed 6 bases at V and 5 bases at J, with 16 bases between. Germline lookup yields CDR1 SGHTA and CDR2 FQGNSA. This chain's CDR3 is CASRAGPRDTEAFF. As DNA, the CDR3 is TGTGCCAGCAGGGCAGGCCCACGCGATACTGAAGCTTTCTTT.

V usage is TRBV7-2 and J usage is TRBJ1-1; no reliable D call. The ends were cut back, 2 bases at V and 3 bases at J, with 10 bases in the middle. Germline loops: CDR1 SGHTA, CDR2 FQGNSA. The CDR3 spans 14 residues. For the CDR3, the DNA is TGTGCCAGCAGCTTAATGAGGGCAGACACTGAAGCTTTCTTT. The encoded protein is CASSLMRADTEAFF.

The V call is TRBV7-6, the J call TRBJ1-1, with D uncertain. Germline-derived CDR1 and CDR2 are SGHVS and FNYEAQ. CDR3 length: 14 amino acids. V was trimmed by 1 base and J by 4 bases, leaving 10 bases between them. The CDR3 loop is CASSLGGLITEAFF. The CDR3 DNA reads as TGTGCCAGCAGCTTAGGAGGGCTGATCACTGAAGCTTTCTTT.

The CDR3 loop is CASRQGVLNEQFF. In DNA form, the CDR3 reads TGTGCCAGCAGACAGGGGGTCTTAAATGAGCAGTTCTTC. The rearrangement joins TRBV28 to TRBJ2-1, with 8 bases lining up with TRBD1. V was clipped by 6 bases and J by 7 bases; unmatched bases: 5. The CDR3 has 13 amino acids. The germline V gene has CDR1 MDHEN and CDR2 SYDVKM.

The gene calls are TRBV11-2 and TRBJ1-2; D might be TRBD1 (5 bases). The CDR3 length is 13 residues. Germline lookup yields CDR1 SGHAT and CDR2 FQNNGV. V was trimmed by 3 bases and J by 1 base, leaving 6 bases between them. CDR3 amino acids: CASSFGGNYGYTF. In nucleotides, the CDR3 is TGTGCCAGCAGCTTCGGGGGTAACTATGGCTACACCTTC.

This chain connects TRBV19 to TRBJ1-2; D gene ambiguous. The CDR3 has 15 amino acids. CDR1 and CDR2 (germline): LNHDA, SQIVND (reference sequence). V lost 3 bases and J lost 4, with 15 bases in between. The CDR3: CASSIDPQKIYGYTF. The CDR3 nucleotides are TGTGCCAGTAGTATCGATCCGCAGAAGATCTATGGCTACACCTTC.

This chain links TRBV7-9 with TRBJ2-7; no firm D call. V was cut by 4 bases and J by 9 bases, with 13 bases left in between. This CDR3 is built from 12 residues. Germline CDR1 reads SEHNR; CDR2 reads FQNEAQ (reference sequence). The CDR3 here is CASSSEASMQYF. The CDR3 DNA sequence: TGTGCCAGCAGCTCCGAGGCGTCCATGCAGTACTTC.

This chain links TRBV5-1 with TRBJ2-3; a weak D match, TRBD1 (5 bases). The germline V gene has CDR1 SGHRS and CDR2 YFSETQ. The V end was cut by 4 bases, the J end by 8 bases, with 20 bases between. The CDR3 has 15 amino acids. The CDR3 protein is CASSGRVSSTSTQYF. The DNA for the CDR3 is TGCGCCAGCAGCGGCAGGGTGTCGAGTACATCTACGCAGTATTTT.

The rearrangement joins TRBV29-1 to TRBJ2-7; possible D gene TRBD1, 6 bases. The germline V gene encodes CDR1 SQVTM and CDR2 ANQGSEA. The V end lost 6 bases, the J end lost 6 bases, and 12 bases lay between the germline ends. The CDR3 spans 11 residues. The DNA of the CDR3 is TGCAGCGTGATGGACAGTAGCGAGCAGTACTTC. Protein sequence: CSVMDSSEQYF.

The DNA of the CDR3 is TGTGCCAGCAGCTTAGCGCTTACAGGGTTCGGCGAGCAGTACTTC. It translates to CASSLALTGFGEQYF. The rearrangement joins TRBV7-6 to TRBJ2-7; possibly TRBD1 for D (6 bases). Germline V gene sequence: CDR1 SGHVS, CDR2 FNYEAQ. The CDR3 is made up of 15 amino acids. The V and J ends lost 0 bases and 6 bases respectively, with 15 bases between them.